The present T cell receptor beta chain was sequenced within a study of blood T cell repertoires in COVID-19. Whole-study context: COVID-19 samples, acute and convalescent, were from the United States, Italy and Spain.

Authors' processing steps: Scientists estimated how many nucleated cells there were by amplifying reference gene primers. Sequenced by immunoSEQ multiplex PCR; TCRdb stores in-frame clones only, minus some. Clone size and V and J calls were adopted from that table, with D and trimming inferred from the DNA. This sample has 100,000 to 150,000 clones, with approximately 74% found just once. This CDR3 region has 17 residues. Germline assignment: CDR1 MDHEN and CDR2 SYDVKM. V dropped 5 bases and J dropped 2 bases, with 19 bases sitting between them. Seattle cases were enrolled at active infection and followed longitudinally.

V and J are TRBV28 and TRBJ1-5; weak D call: TRBD1 (6 bases). Source material: peripheral blood. The TCR sequence derives from an elderly man with COVID-19, enrolled during active disease. The CDR3 DNA is TGTGCCAGCAGTACCCGGGACAAGCCCACAGGCAATCAGCCCCAGCATTTT. Its translation is CASSTRDKPTGNQPQHF.